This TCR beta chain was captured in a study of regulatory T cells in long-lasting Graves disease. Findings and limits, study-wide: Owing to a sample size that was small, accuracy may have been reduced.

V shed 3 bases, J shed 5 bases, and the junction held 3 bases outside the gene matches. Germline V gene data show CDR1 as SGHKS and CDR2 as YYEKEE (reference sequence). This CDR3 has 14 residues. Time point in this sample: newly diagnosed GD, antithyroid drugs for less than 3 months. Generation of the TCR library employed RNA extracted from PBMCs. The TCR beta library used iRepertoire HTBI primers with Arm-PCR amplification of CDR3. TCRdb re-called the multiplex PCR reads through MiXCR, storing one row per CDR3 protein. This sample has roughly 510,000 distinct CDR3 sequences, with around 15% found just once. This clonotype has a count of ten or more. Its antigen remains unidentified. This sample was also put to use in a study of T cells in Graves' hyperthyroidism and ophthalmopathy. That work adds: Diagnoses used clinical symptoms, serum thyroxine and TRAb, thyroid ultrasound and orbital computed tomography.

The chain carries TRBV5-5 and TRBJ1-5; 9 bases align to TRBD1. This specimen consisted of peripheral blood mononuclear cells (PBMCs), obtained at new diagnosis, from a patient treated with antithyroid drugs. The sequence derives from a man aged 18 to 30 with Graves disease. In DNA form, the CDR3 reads TGTGCCAGCAGCTGGGGACAGGGAGATCAGCCCCAGCATTTT. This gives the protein CASSWGQGDQPQHF.